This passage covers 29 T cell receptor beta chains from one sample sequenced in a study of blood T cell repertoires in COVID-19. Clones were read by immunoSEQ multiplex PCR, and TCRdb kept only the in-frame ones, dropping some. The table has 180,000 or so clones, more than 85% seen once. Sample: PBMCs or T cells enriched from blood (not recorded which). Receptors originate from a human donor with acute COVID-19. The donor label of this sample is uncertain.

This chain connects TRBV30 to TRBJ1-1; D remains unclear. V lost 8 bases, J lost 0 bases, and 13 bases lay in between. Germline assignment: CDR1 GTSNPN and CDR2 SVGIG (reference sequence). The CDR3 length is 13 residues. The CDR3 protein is CATCGPVNTEAFF. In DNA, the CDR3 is TGTGCCACGTGCGGGCCAGTGAACACTGAAGCTTTCTTT.

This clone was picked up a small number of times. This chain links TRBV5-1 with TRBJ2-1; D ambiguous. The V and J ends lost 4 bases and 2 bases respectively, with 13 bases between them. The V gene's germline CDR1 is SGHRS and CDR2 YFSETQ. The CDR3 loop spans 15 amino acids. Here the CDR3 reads CASSLDVGTYNEQFF. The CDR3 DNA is TGCGCCAGCAGCCTGGACGTGGGCACCTACAATGAGCAGTTCTTC.

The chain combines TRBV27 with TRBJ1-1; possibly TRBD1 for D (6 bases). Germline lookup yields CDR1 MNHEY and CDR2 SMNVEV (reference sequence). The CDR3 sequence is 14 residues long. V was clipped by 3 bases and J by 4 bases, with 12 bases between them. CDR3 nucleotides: TGTGCCAGCAGTTTTTCAGGGGCTACCACTGAAGCTTTCTTT. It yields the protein CASSFSGATTEAFF.

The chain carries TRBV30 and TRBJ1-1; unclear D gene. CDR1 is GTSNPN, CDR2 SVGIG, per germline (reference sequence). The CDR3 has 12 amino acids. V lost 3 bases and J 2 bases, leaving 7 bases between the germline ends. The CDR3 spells CAWRDFNTEAFF. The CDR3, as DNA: TGTGCCTGGAGGGACTTTAACACTGAAGCTTTCTTT. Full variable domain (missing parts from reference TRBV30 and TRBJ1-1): SQTIHQWPATLVQPVGSPLSLECTVEGTSNPNLYWYRQAAGRGLQLLFYSVGIGQISSEVPQNLSASRPQDRQFILSSKKLLLSDSGFYLCAWRDFNTEAFFGQGTRLTVV.

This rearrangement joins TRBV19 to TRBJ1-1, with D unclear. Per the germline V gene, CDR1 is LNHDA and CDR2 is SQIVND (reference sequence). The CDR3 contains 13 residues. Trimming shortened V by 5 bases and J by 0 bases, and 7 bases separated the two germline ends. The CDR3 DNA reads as TGTGCCAGTAGTGAACATCTGAACACTGAAGCTTTCTTT. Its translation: CASSEHLNTEAFF.

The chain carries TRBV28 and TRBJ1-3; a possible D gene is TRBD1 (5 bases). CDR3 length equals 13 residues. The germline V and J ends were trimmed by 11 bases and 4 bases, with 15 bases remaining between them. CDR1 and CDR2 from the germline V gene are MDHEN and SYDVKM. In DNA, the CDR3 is TGTGCCGTCTTCGGACACGCCGGAAACACCATATATTTT. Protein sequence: CAVFGHAGNTIYF.

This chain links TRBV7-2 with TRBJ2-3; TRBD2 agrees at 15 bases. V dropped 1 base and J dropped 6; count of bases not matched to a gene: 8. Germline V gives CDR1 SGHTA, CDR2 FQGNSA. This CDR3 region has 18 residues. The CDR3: CASSLGRTSGGAGDTQYF. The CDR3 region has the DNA TGTGCCAGCAGCTTAGGGCGGACTAGCGGGGGGGCCGGGGATACGCAGTATTTT.

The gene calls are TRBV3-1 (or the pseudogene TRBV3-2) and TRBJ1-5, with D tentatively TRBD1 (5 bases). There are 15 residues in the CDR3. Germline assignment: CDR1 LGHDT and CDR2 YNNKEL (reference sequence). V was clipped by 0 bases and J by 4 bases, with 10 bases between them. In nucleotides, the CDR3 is TGTGCCAGCAGCCAAGATGCGACAGCTAATCAGCCCCAGCATTTT. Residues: CASSQDATANQPQHF.

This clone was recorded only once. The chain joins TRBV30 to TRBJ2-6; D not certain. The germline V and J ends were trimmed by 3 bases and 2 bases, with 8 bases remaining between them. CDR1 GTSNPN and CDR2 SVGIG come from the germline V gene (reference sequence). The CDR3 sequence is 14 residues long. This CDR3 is CAWRKATGANVLTF. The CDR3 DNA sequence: TGTGCCTGGAGGAAAGCCACTGGGGCCAACGTCCTGACTTTC.

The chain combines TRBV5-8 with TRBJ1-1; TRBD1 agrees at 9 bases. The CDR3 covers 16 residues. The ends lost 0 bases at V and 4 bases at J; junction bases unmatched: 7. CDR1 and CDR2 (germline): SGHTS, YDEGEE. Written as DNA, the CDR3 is TGTGCCAGCAGCTTGGGTGGACAGGGGCGAAGCACTGAAGCTTTCTTT. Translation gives CASSLGGQGRSTEAFF.

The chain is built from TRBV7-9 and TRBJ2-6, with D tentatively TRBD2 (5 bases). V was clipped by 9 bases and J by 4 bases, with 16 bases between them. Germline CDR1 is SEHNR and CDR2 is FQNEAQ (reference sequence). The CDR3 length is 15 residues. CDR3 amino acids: CASNEGRLGANVLTF. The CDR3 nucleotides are TGTGCCAGTAATGAGGGCCGTTTGGGGGCCAACGTCCTGACTTTC.

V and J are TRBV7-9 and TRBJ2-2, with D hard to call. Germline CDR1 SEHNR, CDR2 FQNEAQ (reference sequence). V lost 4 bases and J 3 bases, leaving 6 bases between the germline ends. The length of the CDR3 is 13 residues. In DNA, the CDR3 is TGTGCCAGCAGCTCCGAGTACACCGGGGAGCTGTTTTTT. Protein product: CASSSEYTGELFF.

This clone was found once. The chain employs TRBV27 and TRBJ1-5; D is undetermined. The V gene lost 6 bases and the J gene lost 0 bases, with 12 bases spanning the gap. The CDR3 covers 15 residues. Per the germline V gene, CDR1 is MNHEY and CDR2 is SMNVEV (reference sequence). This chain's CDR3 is CASRSANYSNQPQHF. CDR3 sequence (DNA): TGTGCCAGCAGATCAGCAAACTATAGCAATCAGCCCCAGCATTTT.

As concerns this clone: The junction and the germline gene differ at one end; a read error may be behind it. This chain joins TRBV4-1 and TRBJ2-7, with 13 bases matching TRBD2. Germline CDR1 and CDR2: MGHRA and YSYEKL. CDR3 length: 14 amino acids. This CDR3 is CASSQDPWTSGGRF. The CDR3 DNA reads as TGCGCCAGCAGCCAAGATCCGTGGACTAGCGGGGGCCGGTTC.

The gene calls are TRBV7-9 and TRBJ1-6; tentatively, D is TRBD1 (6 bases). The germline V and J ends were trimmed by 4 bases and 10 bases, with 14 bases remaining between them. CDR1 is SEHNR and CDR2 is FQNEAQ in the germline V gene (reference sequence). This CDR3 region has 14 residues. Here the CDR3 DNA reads TGTGCCAGCAGCTCCCAGGGAGGGGGGTCACCCCTCCACTTT. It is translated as CASSSQGGGSPLHF.

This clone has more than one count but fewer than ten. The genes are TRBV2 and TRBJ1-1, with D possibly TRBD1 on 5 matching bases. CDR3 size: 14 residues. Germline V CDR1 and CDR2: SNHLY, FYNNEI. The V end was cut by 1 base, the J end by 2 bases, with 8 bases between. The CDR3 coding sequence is TGTGCCAGCAGTGAAGGACAGCCTAACACTGAAGCTTTCTTT. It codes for CASSEGQPNTEAFF.

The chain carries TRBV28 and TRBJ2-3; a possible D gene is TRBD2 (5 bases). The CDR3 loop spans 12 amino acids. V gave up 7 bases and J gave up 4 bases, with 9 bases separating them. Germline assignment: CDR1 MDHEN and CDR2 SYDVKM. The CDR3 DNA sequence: TGTGCCAGCAACCGGAGGTCAGATACGCAGTATTTT. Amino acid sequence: CASNRRSDTQYF. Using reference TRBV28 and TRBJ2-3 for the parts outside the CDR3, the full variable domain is DVKVTQSSRYLVKRTGEKVFLECVQDMDHENMFWYRQDPGLGLRLIYFSYDVKMKEKGDIPEGYSVSREKKERFSLILESASTNQTSMYLCASNRRSDTQYFGPGTRLTVL.

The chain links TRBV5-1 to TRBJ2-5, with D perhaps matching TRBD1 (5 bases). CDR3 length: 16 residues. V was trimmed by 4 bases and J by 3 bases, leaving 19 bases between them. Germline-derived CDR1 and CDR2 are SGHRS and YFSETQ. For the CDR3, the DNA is TGCGCCAGCAGCGCCCGAGAAGTAACAGGCGAAGAGACCCAGTACTTC. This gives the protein CASSAREVTGEETQYF. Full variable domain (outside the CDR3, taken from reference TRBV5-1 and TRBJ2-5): KAGVTQTPRYLIKTRGQQVTLSCSPISGHRSVSWYQQTPGQGLQFLFEYFSETQRNKGNFPGRFSGRQFSNSRSEMNVSTLELGDSALYLCASSAREVTGEETQYFGPGTRLLVL.

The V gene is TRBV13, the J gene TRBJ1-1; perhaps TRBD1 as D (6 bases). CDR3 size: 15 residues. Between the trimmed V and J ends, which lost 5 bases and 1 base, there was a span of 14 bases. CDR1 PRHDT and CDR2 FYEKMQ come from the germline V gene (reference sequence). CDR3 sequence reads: CASSPRTATNTEAFF. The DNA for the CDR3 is TGTGCCAGCAGCCCGAGGACAGCCACGAACACTGAAGCTTTCTTT. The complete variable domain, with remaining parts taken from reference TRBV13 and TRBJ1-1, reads AAGVIQSPRHLIKEKRETATLKCYPIPRHDTVYWYQQGPGQDPQFLISFYEKMQSDKGSIPDRFSAQQFSDYHSELNMSSLELGDSALYFCASSPRTATNTEAFFGQGTRLTVV.

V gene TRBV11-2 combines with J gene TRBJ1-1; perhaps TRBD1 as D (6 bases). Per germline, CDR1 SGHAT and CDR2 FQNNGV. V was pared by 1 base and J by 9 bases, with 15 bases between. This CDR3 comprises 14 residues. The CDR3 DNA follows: TGTGCCAGCAGCTTAGGATGGGACACCCGGCAAGCTTTCTTT. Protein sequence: CASSLGWDTRQAFF.

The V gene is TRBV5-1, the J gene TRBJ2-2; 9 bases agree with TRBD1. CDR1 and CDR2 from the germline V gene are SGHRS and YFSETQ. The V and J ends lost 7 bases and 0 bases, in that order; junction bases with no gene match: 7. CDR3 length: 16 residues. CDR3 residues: CASWHGTGSNTGELFF. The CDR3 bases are TGCGCCAGCTGGCACGGGACAGGGTCGAACACCGGGGAGCTGTTTTTT.

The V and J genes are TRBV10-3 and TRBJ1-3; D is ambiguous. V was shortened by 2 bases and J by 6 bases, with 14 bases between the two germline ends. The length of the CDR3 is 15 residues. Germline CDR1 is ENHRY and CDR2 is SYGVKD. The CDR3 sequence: CAISEDQATVNTIYF. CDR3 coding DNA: TGTGCCATCAGTGAGGATCAGGCCACGGTAAACACCATATATTTT.

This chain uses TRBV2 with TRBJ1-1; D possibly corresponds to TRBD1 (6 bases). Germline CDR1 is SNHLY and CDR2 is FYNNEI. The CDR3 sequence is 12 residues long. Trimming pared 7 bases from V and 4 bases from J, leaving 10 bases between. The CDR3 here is CASMEGGTEAFF. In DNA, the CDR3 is TGTGCCAGCATGGAAGGGGGCACTGAAGCTTTCTTT.

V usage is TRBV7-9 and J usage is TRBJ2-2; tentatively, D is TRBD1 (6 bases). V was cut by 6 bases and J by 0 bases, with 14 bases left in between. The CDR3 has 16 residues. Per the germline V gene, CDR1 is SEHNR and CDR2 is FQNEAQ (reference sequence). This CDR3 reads CASSFLQGPNTGELFF. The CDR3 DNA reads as TGTGCCAGCAGTTTCTTACAGGGCCCGAACACCGGGGAGCTGTTTTTT.

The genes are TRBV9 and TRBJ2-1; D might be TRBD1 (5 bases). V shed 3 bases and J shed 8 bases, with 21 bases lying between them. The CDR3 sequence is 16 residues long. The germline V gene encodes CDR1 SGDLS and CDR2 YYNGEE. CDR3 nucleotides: TGTGCCAGCAGCGCCCAGTTGACTCGACAGTCCGATGAGCAGTTCTTC. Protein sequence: CASSAQLTRQSDEQFF.

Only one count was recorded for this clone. The CDR3 DNA reads TGTGCCAGCAGCTTAGATCGGGGGGCCGGTGAAAAACTGTTTTTT. It yields the protein CASSLDRGAGEKLFF. The chain couples TRBV7-2 to TRBJ1-4; D is perhaps TRBD1 (6 bases). In germline, CDR1 is SGHTA, CDR2 FQGNSA. This CDR3 has 15 residues. Trimming pared 1 base from V and 7 bases from J, leaving 13 bases between.

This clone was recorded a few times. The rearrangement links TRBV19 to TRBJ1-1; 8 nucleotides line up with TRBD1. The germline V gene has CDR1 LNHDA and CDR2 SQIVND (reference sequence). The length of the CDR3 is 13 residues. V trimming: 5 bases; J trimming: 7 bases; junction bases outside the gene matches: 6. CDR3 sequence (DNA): TGTGCCAGTAGTCCCAACAGGGGGGTTGAAGCTTTCTTT. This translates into CASSPNRGVEAFF.

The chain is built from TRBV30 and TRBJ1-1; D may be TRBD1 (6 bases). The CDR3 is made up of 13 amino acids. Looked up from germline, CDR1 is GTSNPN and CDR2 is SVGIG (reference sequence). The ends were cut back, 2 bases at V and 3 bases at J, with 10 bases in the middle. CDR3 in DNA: TGTGCCTGGAGTATAGGGGGGGACACTGAAGCTTTCTTT. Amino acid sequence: CAWSIGGDTEAFF. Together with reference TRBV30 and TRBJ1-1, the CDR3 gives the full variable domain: SQTIHQWPATLVQPVGSPLSLECTVEGTSNPNLYWYRQAAGRGLQLLFYSVGIGQISSEVPQNLSASRPQDRQFILSSKKLLLSDSGFYLCAWSIGGDTEAFFGQGTRLTVV.

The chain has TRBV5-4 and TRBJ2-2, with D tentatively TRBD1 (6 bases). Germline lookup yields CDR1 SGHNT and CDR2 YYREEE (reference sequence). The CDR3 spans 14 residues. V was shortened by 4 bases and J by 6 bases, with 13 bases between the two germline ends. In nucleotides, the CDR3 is TGTGCCAGCAGCATACAGGGTAGGGCCGGGGAGCTGTTTTTT. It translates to CASSIQGRAGELFF.